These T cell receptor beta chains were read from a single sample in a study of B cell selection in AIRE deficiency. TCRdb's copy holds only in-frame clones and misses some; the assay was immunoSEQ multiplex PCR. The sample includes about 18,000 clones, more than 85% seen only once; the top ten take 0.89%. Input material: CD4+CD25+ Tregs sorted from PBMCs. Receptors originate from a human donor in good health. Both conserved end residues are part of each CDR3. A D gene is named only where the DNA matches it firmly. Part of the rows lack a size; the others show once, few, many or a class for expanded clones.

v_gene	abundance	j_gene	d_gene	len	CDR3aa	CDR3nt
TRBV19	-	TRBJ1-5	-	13	CASSPGGVQPQHF	TGTGCCAGTAGCCCGGGGGGGGTGCAGCCCCAGCATTTT
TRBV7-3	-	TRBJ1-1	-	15	CASSSQGFSNTEAFF	TGTGCCAGCAGCTCGCAGGGATTTTCGAACACTGAAGCTTTCTTT
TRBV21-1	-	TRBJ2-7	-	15	CASSHRDRGRYEQYF	TGTGCCAGCAGCCACCGGGACAGGGGGCGGTACGAGCAGTACTTC
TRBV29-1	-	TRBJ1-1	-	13	CSVEGGTMGRAFF	TGCAGCGTTGAGGGGGGGACTATGGGTAGAGCTTTCTTT
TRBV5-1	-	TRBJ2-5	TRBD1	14	CASSVGTAKETQYF	TGCGCCAGCAGCGTGGGGACAGCGAAAGAGACCCAGTACTTC
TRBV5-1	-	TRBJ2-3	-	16	CASSSGLHFDPWTQYF	TGCGCCAGCAGCTCTGGACTCCATTTCGACCCATGGACGCAGTATTTT
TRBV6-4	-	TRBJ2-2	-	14	CASSPGANTGELFF	TGTGCCAGCAGTCCAGGGGCGAACACCGGGGAGCTGTTTTTT
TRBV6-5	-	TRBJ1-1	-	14	CASSYSAGRPEAFF	TGTGCCAGCAGTTACTCGGCAGGGAGGCCTGAAGCTTTCTTT
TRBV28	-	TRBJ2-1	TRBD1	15	CASRGGTGHYNEQFF	TGTGCCAGCAGAGGAGGGACAGGGCACTACAATGAGCAGTTCTTC
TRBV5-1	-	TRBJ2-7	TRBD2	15	CASSLATGGAYEQYF	TGCGCCAGCAGCTTGGCCACGGGAGGGGCCTACGAGCAGTACTTC
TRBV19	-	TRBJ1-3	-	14	CASSISRIGNTIYF	TGTGCCAGTAGTATCTCCCGCATTGGAAACACCATATATTTT
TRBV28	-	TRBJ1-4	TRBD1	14	CASSATGWNEKLFF	TGTGCCAGCAGTGCGACAGGGTGGAATGAAAAACTGTTTTTT
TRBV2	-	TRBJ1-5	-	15	CASSEAGYSNQPQHF	TGTGCCAGCAGTGAAGCAGGTTATAGCAATCAGCCCCAGCATTTT
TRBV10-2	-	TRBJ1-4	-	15	CASKGGSQINEKLFF	TGCGCCAGCAAGGGAGGGTCGCAGATTAATGAAAAACTGTTTTTT
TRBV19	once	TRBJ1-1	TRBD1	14	CASSIRGAYTEAFF	TGTGCCAGTAGTATCAGGGGGGCGTACACTGAAGCTTTCTTT
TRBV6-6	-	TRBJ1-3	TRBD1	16	CASSYRGTHSGNTIYF	TGTGCCAGCAGCTACAGGGGAACCCACTCTGGAAACACCATATATTTT